What follows describes a single T cell receptor (beta chain). Its antigen is unknown. It has no much larger one-base neighbor in the sample; base qualities were not kept. The sample's treatment or condition, from its label and the paper: randomized to nivolumab then ipilimumab (arm A) or the reverse (arm B). None of the trial patients had been given prior DNA-damaging chemotherapy. CheckMate 064, a randomized, open-label phase II trial of sequential checkpoint blockade, was the source of the samples, all of which came from patients with melanoma. Tumor TCR sequencing used genomic DNA from formalin-fixed paraffin-embedded (FFPE) tissue samples. These data come from a study of sequential checkpoint blockade in melanoma (dated by TCRdb to about 2019). Study-level background: Patients were randomized 1:1 to first-line nivolumab followed by ipilimumab (arm A) or ipilimumab followed by nivolumab (arm B). DNA from 90 to 100 pretreatment melanoma tumor samples was subjected to TCRbeta immunosequencing. About 85% of the matched tumor biopsy pairs taken before and after treatment were from the same lesion. For roughly 20 patients, matched tumor biopsies were taken both before treatment and at week 13, after single-agent nivolumab (arm A) or ipilimumab (arm B). Both trial sequences were followed by maintenance nivolumab. Points the paper makes about the study in general: PD-L1 staining and CD8+ T-cell counts correlated with tumor T-cell fraction and clonality, whereas mutational load did not. Small sample sizes and reduced statistical power limited the within-arm analyses of tumor T-cell fraction. Among patients in the nivolumab-first arm (arm A), tumor TIL clonality before treatment was associated with response (P = .04). The response-prediction model combining TCR metrics and mutation burden needs validation in larger, independent patient cohorts. Patients whose tumor T-cell fraction and clonality increased by week 13 were about 30 times more likely to achieve clinical benefit.

The V and J ends are trimmed by 7 bases and 0 bases, leaving 13 bases between them. The CDR3, from cysteine to phenylalanine, totals 14 residues. The only DNA kept is the CDR3, 42 bases in frame from the first base. The germline V gene gives CDR1 as MNHGY and CDR2 as SAAAGT. TCRbeta CDR3 regions were immunosequenced from genomic DNA with the immunoSEQ Assay. Prior to high-throughput sequencing, genomic DNA was amplified by bias-controlled multiplex PCR. In the original analysis: To quantify the absolute abundance of each unique TCRbeta CDR3 region, the sequences were collapsed and filtered. Clonality, defined as 1 minus Pielou's evenness, was calculated using only productive rearrangements. Tumor T-cell fraction was calculated by normalizing TCRbeta template counts to usable DNA, which was estimated from several housekeeping genes. A previously published method was used to identify clones with significantly greater frequencies in on-treatment samples than in baseline samples. This immuneACCESS table, as held by TCRdb, lists in-frame sequences with V and J called but not all clones. Of the missing ones, under half trace to an unresolved V gene in checked studies; the others have no known cause. For V, J and clone size, that table is used; D and trimming come from the DNA. Within this sample are about 37,000 clones, with roughly 32% of them counted one time only. The top ten clonotypes cover 1.6% of the sample.

The sequence was collected from a human donor with melanoma. Here the chain combines TRBV6-8 and TRBJ2-7, with no confident D gene call. The material sequenced was tumor tissue (inferred from file names), taken from a patient given nivolumab and ipilimumab in sequence. The nucleotide sequence reads as follows: TGTGCCAGCACAGACACCGAGATCTCCTACGAGCAGTACTTC. Its protein product is CASTDTEISYEQYF.